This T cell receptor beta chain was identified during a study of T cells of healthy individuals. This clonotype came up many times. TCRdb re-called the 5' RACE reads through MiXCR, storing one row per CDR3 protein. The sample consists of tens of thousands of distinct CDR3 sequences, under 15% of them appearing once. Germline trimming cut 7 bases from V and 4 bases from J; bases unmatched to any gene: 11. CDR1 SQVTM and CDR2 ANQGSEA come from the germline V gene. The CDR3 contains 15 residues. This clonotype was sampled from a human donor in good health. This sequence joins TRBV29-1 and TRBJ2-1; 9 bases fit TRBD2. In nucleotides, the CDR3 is TGCAGCGCCCCTAGCGGGGACCTTCCTTACAATGAGCAGTTCTTC. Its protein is CSAPSGDLPYNEQFF.